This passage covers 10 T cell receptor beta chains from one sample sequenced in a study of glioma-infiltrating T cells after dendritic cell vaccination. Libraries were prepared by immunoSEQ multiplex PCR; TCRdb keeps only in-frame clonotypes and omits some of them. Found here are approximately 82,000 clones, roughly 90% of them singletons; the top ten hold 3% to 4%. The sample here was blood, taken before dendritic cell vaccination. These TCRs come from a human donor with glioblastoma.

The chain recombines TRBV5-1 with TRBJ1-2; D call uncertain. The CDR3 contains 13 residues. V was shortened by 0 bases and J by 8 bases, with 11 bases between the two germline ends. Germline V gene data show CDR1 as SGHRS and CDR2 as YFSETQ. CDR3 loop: CASSLVGVAGYTF. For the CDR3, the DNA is TGCGCCAGCAGCTTGGTTGGGGTAGCGGGCTACACCTTC.

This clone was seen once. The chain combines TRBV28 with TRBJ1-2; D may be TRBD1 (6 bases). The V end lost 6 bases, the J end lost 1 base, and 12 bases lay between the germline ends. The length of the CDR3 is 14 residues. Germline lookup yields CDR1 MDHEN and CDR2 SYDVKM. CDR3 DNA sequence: TGTGCCAGCAGCCGGGGGGCCCTTAACTATGGCTACACCTTC. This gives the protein CASSRGALNYGYTF.

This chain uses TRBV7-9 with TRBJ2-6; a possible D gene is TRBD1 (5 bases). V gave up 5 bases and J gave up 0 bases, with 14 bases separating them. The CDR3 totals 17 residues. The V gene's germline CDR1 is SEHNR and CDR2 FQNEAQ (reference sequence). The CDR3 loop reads CASSPQEQVSGANVLTF. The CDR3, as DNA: TGTGCCAGCAGCCCGCAAGAACAGGTCTCTGGGGCCAACGTCCTGACTTTC.

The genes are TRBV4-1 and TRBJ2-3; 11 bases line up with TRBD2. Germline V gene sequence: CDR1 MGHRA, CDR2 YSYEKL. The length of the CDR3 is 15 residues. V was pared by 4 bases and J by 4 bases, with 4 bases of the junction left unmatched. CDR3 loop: CASSLLAGGADTQYF. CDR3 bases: TGCGCCAGCAGCCTCCTAGCGGGGGGAGCAGATACGCAGTATTTT.

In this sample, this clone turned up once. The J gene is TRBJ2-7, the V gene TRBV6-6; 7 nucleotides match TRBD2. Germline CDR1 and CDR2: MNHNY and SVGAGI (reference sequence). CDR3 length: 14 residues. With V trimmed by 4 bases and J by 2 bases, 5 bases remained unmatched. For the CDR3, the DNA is TGTGCCAGCAGTTTCAGCGGGAACACCTACGAGCAGTACTTC. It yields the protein CASSFSGNTYEQYF.

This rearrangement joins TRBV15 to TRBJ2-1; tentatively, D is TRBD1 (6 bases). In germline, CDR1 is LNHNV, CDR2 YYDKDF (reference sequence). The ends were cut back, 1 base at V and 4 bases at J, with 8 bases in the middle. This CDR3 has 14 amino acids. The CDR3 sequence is CATSRAGQYNEQFF. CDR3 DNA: TGTGCCACCAGCAGAGCGGGACAATACAATGAGCAGTTCTTC.

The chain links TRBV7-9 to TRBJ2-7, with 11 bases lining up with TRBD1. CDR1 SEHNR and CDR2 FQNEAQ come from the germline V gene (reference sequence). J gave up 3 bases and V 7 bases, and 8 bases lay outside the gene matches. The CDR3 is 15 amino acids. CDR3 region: CASTNTGTGGYEQYF. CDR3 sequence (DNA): TGTGCCAGCACTAATACCGGGACAGGGGGCTACGAGCAGTACTTC.

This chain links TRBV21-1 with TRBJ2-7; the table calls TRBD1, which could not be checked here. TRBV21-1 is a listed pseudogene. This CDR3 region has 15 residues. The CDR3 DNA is TGTGCCAGCAGCACCCGGGACAGGAGAGAATACGAGCAGTACTTC. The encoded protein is CASSTRDRREYEQYF.

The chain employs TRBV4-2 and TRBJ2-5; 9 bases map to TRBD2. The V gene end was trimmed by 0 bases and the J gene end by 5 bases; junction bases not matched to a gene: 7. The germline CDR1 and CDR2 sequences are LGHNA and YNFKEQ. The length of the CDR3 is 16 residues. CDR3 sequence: CASSQDGTSSGETQYF. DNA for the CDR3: TGTGCCAGCAGCCAAGATGGGACTAGCTCCGGCGAGACCCAGTACTTC.

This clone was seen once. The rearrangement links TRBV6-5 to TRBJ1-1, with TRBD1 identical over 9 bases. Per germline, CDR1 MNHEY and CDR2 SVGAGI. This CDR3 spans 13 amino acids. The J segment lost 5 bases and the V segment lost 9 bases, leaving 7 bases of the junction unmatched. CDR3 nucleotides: TGTGCCAGTACCAGACAGGGGGGGACTGAAGCTTTCTTT. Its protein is CASTRQGGTEAFF.